This T cell receptor (beta chain) was captured by sequencing in a study of vaccination and CD4 T cells after COVID-19. Treatment denoted: roughly ten-day PBMC culture with coronavirus spike peptide pools or control peptides (ViraFEST assay). The unexposed donor provided CD4+ T cells, which were taken before the COVID-19 pandemic (2011-2018). Antigen-specific T cells were expanded with peptide pools by ViraFEST, and TCRs were then sequenced. Once obtained from cultured CD4+ T cells, the DNA was sequenced using the Oncomine TCR Beta short-read assay. Genomic DNA was taken out of cultured CD4+ T cells by extraction. TCRdb recomputed calls from the PCR reads with MiXCR, one row per CDR3 protein. The sample holds around 10,000 distinct CDR3 sequences, about 27% seen once. About this clonotype itself: The antigen is unknown.

Material for sequencing was CD4+ T cells from blood, cultured in vitro. This receptor was taken from a human donor in good health.

The CDR3 DNA is TGTGCCGGCGCGGGACTAGCGGGAGGAGAGCAGTTCTTC. This codes for CAGAGLAGGEQFF. V is TRBV6-1 and J is TRBJ2-1; 15 nucleotides match TRBD2. Germline CDR1 MNHNS, CDR2 SASEGT. The CDR3 runs 13 residues. V dropped 11 bases and J dropped 10; count of bases not matched to a gene: 6.